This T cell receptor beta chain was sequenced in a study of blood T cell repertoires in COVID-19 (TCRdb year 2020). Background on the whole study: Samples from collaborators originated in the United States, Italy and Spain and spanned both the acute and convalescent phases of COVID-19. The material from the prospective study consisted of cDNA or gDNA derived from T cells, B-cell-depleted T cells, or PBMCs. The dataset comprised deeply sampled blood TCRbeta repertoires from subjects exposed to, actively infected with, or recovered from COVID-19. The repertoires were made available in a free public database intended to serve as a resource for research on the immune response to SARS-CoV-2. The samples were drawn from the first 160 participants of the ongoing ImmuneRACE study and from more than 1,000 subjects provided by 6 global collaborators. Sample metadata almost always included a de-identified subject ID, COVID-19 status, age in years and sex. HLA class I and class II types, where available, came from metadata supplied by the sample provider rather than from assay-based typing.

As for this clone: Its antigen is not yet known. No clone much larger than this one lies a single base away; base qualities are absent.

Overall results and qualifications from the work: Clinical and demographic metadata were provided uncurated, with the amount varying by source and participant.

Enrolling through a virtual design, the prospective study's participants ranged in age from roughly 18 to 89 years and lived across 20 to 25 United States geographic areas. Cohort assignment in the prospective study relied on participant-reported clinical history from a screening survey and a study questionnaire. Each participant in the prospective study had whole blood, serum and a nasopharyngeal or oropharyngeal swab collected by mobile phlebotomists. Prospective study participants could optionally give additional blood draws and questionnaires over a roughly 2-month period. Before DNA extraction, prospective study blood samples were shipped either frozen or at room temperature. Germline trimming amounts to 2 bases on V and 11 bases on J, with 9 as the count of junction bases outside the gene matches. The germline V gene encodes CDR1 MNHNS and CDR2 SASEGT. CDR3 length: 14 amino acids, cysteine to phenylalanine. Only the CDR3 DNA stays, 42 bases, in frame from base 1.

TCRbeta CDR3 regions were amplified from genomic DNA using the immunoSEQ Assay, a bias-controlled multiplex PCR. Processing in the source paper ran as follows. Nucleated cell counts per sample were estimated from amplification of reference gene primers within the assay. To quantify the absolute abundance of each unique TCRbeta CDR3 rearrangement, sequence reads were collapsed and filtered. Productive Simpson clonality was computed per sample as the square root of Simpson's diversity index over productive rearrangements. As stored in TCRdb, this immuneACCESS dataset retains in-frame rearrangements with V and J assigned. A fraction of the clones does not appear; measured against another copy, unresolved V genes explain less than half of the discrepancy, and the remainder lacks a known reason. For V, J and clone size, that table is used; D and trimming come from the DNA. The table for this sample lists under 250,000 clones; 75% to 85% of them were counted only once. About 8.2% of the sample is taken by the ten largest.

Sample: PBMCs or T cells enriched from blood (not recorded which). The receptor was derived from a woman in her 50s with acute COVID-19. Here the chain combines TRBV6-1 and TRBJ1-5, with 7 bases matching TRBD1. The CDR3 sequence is CASSERTGPTAQHF. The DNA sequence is TGTGCCAGCAGTGAAAGGACAGGCCCTACCGCCCAGCATTTT.